This T cell receptor (beta chain) was retrieved from a study of T cells in Graves' hyperthyroidism and ophthalmopathy. At least ten counts were recorded for this clonotype. TCR beta CDR3 regions were amplified from RNA transcripts. When the TCR CDR3 underwent first-round RT-PCR, the HTBI primer set was used. Using its own MiXCR run on the multiplex PCR reads, TCRdb lists one record per CDR3 protein. The profile covers about 540,000 distinct CDR3 sequences, with just over 45% appearing a single time and roughly 8.2% taken by the ten largest. This TCR was recovered from a woman between 18 and 29 years old with Graves' hyperthyroidism. Sequenced material: peripheral blood or thyroid tissue (not recorded which).

For the CDR3, the DNA is TGCGCCAGCAGTGATTTTCCAGGGAGTTTCAATGAGCAGTTCTTC. This gives the protein CASSDFPGSFNEQFF. The chain employs TRBV10-1 and TRBJ2-1; either TRBD1 or TRBD2 may supply D (5 bases each). CDR1 and CDR2 (germline): WNHNN, SYGVQD (reference sequence). V lost 3 bases to trimming and J lost 6 bases, with 15 bases between them. The length of the CDR3 is 15 residues.